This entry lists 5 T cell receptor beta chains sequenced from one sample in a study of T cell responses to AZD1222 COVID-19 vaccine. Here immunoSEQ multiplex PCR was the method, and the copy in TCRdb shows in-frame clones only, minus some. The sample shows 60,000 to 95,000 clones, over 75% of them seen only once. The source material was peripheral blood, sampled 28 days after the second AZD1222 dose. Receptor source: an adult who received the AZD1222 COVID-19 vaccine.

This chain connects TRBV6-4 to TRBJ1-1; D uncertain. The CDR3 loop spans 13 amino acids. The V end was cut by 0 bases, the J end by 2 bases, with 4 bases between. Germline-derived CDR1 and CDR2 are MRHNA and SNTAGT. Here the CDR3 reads CASSDSDNTEAFF. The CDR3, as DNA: TGTGCCAGCAGTGACTCGGACAACACTGAAGCTTTCTTT.

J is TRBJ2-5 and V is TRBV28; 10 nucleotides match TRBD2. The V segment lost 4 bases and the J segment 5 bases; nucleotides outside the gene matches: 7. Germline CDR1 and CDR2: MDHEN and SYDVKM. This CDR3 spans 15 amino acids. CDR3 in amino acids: CASSSIETSGETQYF. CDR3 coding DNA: TGTGCCAGCAGTTCTATTGAGACTAGCGGGGAGACCCAGTACTTC.

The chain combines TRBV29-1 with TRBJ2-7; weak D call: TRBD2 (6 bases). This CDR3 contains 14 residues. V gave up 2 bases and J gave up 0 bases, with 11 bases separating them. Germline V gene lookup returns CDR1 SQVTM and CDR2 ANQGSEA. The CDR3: CSVEWAGSSYEQYF. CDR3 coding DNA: TGCAGCGTTGAATGGGCGGGGAGCTCCTACGAGCAGTACTTC.

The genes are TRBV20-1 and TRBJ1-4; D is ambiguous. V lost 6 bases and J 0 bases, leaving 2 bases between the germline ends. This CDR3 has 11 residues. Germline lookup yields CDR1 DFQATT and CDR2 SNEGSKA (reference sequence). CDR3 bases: TGCAGTGCCTCAACTAATGAAAAACTGTTTTTT. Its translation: CSASTNEKLFF.

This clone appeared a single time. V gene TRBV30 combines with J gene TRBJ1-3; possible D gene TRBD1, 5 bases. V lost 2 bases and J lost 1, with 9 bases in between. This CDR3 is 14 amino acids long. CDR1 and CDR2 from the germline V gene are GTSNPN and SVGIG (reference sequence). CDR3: CAWSRGTSGNTIYF. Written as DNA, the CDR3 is TGTGCCTGGAGTAGGGGAACATCTGGAAACACCATATATTTT.